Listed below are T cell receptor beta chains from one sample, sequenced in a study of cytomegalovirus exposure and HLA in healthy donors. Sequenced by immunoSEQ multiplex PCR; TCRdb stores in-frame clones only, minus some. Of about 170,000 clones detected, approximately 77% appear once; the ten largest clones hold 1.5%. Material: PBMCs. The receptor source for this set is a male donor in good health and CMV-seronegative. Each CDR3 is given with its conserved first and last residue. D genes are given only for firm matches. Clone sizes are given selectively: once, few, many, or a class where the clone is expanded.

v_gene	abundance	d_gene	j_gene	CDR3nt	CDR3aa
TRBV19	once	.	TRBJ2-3	TGTGCCAGTAGTATAGACAGTAGCACAGATACGCAGTATTTT	CASSIDSSTDTQYF
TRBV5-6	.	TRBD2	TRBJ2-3	TGTGCCAGCAGCTTAGGACTAGCGGGGGCCCCAGATACGCAGTATTTT	CASSLGLAGAPDTQYF
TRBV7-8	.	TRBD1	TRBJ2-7	TGTGCCAGCAATCCACAGGGGGCCCCCTACGAGCAGTACTTC	CASNPQGAPYEQYF
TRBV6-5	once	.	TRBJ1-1	TGTGCCAGCAGGGAGACAGACACTGAAGCTTTCTTT	CASRETDTEAFF
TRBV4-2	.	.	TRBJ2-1	TGTGCCAGCAGCCAAGAATCGTGGGCGATTGGAAATGAGCAGTTCTTC	CASSQESWAIGNEQFF
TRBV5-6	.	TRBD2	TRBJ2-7	TGTGCCAGCAGCCCGCGGGGGTTTCCCTACGAGCAGTACTTC	CASSPRGFPYEQYF
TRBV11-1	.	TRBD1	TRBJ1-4	TGTGCCAGCAGCATCGCAACCGGGACAGGAACTGAAAAACTGTTTTTT	CASSIATGTGTEKLFF
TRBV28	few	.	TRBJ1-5	TGTGCCAGCAGGGGTGGGGGGTCCAATCAGCCCCAGCATTTT	CASRGGGSNQPQHF
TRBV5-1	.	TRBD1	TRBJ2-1	TGCGCCAGCAGGCGGACAGGGGCCACTACTACAGGGCAGTTCTTC	CASRRTGATTTGQFF
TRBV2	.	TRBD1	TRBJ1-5	TGTGCCAGCAGAGTAGACAGGGAAGGGCAGCCCCAGCATTTT	CASRVDREGQPQHF
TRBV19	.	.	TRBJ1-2	TGTGCCAGTAGTACGACGTACAGGCTAACTAACTATGGCTACACCTTC	CASSTTYRLTNYGYTF
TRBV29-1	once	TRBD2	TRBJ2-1	TGCAGCGCCGGAGTGGGGACTAGCGGAAACAATGAGCAGTTCTTC	CSAGVGTSGNNEQFF
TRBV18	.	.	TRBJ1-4	TGTGCCAGTTTATCCGAGCGGGCAGGACTTAATGAAAAACTGTTTTTT	CASLSERAGLNEKLFF
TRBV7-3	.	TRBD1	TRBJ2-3	TGTGCCAGCAGCGAGACAGGGCGGGCAGATACGCAGTATTTT	CASSETGRADTQYF
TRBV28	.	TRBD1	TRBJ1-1	TGTGCCAGCAGCCAGACAGGGTTTGAAGCTTTCTTT	CASSQTGFEAFF
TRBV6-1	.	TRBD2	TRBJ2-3	TGTGCCAGCGGGGAGCGGGGGGGCCTACCCATTCCGCAGTATTTT	CASGERGGLPIPQYF
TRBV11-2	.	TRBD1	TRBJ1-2	TGTGCCAGCAGCTTAGAAGCAGGGGGCTATGGCTACACCTTC	CASSLEAGGYGYTF
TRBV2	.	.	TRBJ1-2	TGTGCCAGCAGTGCTATTAACTATGGCTACACCTTC	CASSAINYGYTF
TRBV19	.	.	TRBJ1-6	TGTGCCAGTCTAGGCAGAACCAATTCACCCCTCCACTTT	CASLGRTNSPLHF
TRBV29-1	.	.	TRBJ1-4	TGCAGCGTCCAGATGGGCCCTAATGAAAAACTGTTTTTT	CSVQMGPNEKLFF
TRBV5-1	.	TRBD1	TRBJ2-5	TGCGCCAGCAGCTCCCGGGACAGGGGGCGAGAGGCCCAGTACTTC	CASSSRDRGREAQYF
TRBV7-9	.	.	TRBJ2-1	TGTGCCAGCAGCTTATTGGGGGGGGCGGGTGAGCAGTTCTTC	CASSLLGGAGEQFF
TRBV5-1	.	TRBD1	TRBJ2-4	TGCGCCAGCAGCCCGGACAGGGCGGCCATTCAGTACTTC	CASSPDRAAIQYF
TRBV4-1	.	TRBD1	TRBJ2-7	TGCGCCAGCAGCCATCAGGCGGACAGGTACGAGCAGTACTTC	CASSHQADRYEQYF
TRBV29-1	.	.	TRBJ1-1	TGCAGCGTTGAAGGGTACCGCAAAGGGGACACTGAAGCTTTCTTT	CSVEGYRKGDTEAFF
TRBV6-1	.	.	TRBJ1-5	TGTGCCAGCAGGAACAGGGTTTATAGCAATCAGCCCCAGCATTTT	CASRNRVYSNQPQHF
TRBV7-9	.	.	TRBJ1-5	TGTGCCAGCCGAGGGAGTATTAATCAGCCCCAGCATTTT	CASRGSINQPQHF
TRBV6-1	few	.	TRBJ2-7	TGTGCCAGCAGTGAACGGCGGGTCACAGTCCACGAGCAGTACTTC	CASSERRVTVHEQYF
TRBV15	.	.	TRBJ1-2	TGTGCCACCAGCAGAGAAAGGACAGCCTATGGCTACACCTTC	CATSRERTAYGYTF
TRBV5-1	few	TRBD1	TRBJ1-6	TGCGCCAGCAGCGGGGGGACAGGGGCAAATAATTCACCCCTCCACTTT	CASSGGTGANNSPLHF
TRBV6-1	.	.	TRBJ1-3	TGTGCCAGCAGTGAAACAGGCAGCTCTGGAAACACCATATATTTT	CASSETGSSGNTIYF
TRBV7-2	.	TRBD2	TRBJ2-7	TGTGCCAGCAGCTCCCCGGGACTAGCGGAAAAGCAGTACTTC	CASSSPGLAEKQYF
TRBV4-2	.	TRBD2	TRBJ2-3	TGTGCCAGCAGCCACCTAGCGGGAGAGATCACAGATACGCAGTATTTT	CASSHLAGEITDTQYF
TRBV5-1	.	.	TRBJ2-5	TGCGCCAGCAGCTTGTTGGTAGCGGCTCAAGAGACCCAGTACTTC	CASSLLVAAQETQYF
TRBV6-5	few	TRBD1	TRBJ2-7	TGTGCCAGCAGACCGGGACAGGGGGCGCACGAGCAGTACTTC	CASRPGQGAHEQYF
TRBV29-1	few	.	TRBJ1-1	TGCAGCGCCTTCGAGGCTGAAGCTTTCTTT	CSAFEAEAFF
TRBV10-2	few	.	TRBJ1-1	TGCGCCAGCAGTACGACAGGCGCTATGAACACTGAAGCTTTCTTT	CASSTTGAMNTEAFF
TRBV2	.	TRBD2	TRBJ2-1	TGTGCCAGCCGACCGCTAGCGGGGATTTACAATGAGCAGTTCTTC	CASRPLAGIYNEQFF
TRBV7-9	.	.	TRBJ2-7	TGTTCCAGCAGCTTGCTTCCGATGGGGCGCTCCAACCTCTACGAGCAGTACTTC	CSSSLLPMGRSNLYEQYF
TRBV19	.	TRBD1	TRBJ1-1	TGTGCCAGTAGCCCGGACAGGGGATTGGCTGAAGCTTTCTTT	CASSPDRGLAEAFF
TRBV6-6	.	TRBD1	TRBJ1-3	TGTGCCAGCACCCCAGGGGGTGAGGGAAACACCATATATTTT	CASTPGGEGNTIYF
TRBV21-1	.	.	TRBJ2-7	TGTGCCAGCAGCAAAGTTGAGGGACTAGCGGGAGTGTACGAGCAGTACTTC	CASSKVEGLAGVYEQYF
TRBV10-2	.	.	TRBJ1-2	TGCGCCACCACCGAGGAGAACTATGGCTACACCTTC	CATTEENYGYTF
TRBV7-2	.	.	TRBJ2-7	TGTGCCAGCAGCTTATCTGCCGAATCGGGGACCTACGAGCAGTACTTC	CASSLSAESGTYEQYF
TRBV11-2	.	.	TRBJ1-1	TGTGCCAGCAGCTCATTAATTTTACAGGCCGAAGCTTTCTTT	CASSSLILQAEAFF
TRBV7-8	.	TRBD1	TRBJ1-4	TGTGCCAGCAGCTTATCGGGACAGAGCAATGAAAAACTGTTTTTT	CASSLSGQSNEKLFF
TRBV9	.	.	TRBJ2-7	TGTGCCAGCAGCGTAGCAAACAGAGGGGAGCAGTACTTC	CASSVANRGEQYF
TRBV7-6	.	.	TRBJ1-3	TGTGCCAGCAGCTTAGCTGTTGCAGGGCACTCTGGAAACACCATATATTTT	CASSLAVAGHSGNTIYF
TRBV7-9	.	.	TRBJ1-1	TGTTCCAGCAGCTTGGGGAGGGGTGGCACTGAAGCTTTCTTT	CSSSLGRGGTEAFF
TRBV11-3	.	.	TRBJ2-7	TGTGCCAGCAGCTTAGACCCCTCCGTGGGGCGCGAGCAGTACTTC	CASSLDPSVGREQYF
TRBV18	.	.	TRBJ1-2	TGTGCCAGCTCTTTACGCCCCGAGAGCTATGGCTACACCTTC	CASSLRPESYGYTF
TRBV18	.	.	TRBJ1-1	TGTGCCAGCTCACCATCTGAGGAAGGCACTGAAGCTTTCTTT	CASSPSEEGTEAFF
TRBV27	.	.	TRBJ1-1	TGTGCCAGCAGTCGCTCGATGGAGGGGCGAAACACTGAAGCTTTCTTT	CASSRSMEGRNTEAFF
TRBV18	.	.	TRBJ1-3	TGTGCCAGCACGGCCCCCCCCCGCAGGGTCTCTGGAAACACCATATATTTT	CASTAPPRRVSGNTIYF
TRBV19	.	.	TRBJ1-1	TGTGCCAGTAGTACTTACAGGGTAGAGGGCACTGAAGCTTTCTTT	CASSTYRVEGTEAFF
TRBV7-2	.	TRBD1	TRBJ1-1	TGTGCCAGCAGCCCCCGAGCGGGCAGGGGGCGTAGCACTGAAGCTTTCTTT	CASSPRAGRGRSTEAFF
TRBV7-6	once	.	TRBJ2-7	TGTGCCAGCAGCTTAGAGGGGGGGGCGTACGAGCAGTACTTC	CASSLEGGAYEQYF
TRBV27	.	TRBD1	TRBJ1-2	TGTGCCAGCAGTTTCGGGACAGCCGGTAACTATGGCTACACCTTC	CASSFGTAGNYGYTF